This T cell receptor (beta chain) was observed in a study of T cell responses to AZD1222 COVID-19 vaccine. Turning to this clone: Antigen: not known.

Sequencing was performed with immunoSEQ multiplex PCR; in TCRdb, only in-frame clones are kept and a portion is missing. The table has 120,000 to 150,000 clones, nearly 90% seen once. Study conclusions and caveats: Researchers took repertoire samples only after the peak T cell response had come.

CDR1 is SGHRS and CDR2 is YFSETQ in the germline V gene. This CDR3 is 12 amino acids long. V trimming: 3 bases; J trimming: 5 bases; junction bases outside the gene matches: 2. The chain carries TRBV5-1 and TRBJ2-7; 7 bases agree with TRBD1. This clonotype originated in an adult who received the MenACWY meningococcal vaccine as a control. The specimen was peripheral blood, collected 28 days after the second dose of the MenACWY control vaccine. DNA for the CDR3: TGCGCCAGCAGCTCAACAGGGGACGAGCAGTACTTC. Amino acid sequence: CASSSTGDEQYF.